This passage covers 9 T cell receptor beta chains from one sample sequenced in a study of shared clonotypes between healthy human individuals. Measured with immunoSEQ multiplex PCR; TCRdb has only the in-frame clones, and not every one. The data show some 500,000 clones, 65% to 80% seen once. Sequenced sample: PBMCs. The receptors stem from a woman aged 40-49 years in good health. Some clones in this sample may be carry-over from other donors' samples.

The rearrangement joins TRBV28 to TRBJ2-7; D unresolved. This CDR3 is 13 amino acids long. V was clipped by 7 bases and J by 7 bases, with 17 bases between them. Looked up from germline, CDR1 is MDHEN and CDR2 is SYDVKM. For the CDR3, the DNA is TGTGCCAGCAACCCCGCCCTAGGGAAAGAGCAGTACTTC. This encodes CASNPALGKEQYF.

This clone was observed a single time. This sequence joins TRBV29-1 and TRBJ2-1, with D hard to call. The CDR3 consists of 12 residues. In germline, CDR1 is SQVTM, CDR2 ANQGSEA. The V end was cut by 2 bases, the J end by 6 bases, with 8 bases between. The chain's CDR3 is CSVESQVNEQFF. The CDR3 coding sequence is TGCAGCGTTGAATCCCAAGTCAATGAGCAGTTCTTC.

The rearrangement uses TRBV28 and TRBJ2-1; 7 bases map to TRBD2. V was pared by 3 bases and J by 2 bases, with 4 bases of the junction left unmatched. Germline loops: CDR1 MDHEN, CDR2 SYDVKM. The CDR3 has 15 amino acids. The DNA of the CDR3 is TGTGCCAGCAGTTTTGTGGGAGGGCCCTACAATGAGCAGTTCTTC. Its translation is CASSFVGGPYNEQFF.

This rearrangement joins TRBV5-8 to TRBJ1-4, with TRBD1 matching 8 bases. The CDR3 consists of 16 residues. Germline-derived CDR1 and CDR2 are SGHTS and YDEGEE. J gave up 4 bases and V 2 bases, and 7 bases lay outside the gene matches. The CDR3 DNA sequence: TGTGCCAGCAGCTTCTCGGGACAGGAGTTTAATGAAAAACTGTTTTTT. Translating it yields CASSFSGQEFNEKLFF.

The CDR3 nucleotides read TGCGCCAGCAGCCAAGATTATCGGCGGGAGTTCCAGGGGGAGCTGTTTTTT. Translated, it gives CASSQDYRREFQGELFF. The chain recombines TRBV4-3 with TRBJ2-2, with TRBD2 identical over 7 bases. The CDR3 runs 17 residues. Germline lookup yields CDR1 LGHNA and CDR2 YSLEER. V shed 0 bases and J 8 bases; nucleotides not matched to a gene: 12.

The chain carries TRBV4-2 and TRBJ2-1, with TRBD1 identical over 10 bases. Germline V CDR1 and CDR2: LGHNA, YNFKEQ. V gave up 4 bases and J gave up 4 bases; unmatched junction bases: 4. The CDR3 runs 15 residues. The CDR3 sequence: CASSPGDRGYNEQFF. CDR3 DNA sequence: TGTGCCAGCAGCCCCGGGGACAGGGGTTACAATGAGCAGTTCTTC.

The CDR3 DNA reads TGTGCCAGTAGTTGGACAGGGGTACAAGAGACCCAGTACTTC. Translating gives CASSWTGVQETQYF. The V and J genes are TRBV19 and TRBJ2-5, with 9 bases identical to TRBD1. From germline, CDR1 is LNHDA and CDR2 SQIVND (reference sequence). The CDR3 has 14 amino acids. Trimming took 5 bases from V and 2 from J; bases not matched to a gene: 3.

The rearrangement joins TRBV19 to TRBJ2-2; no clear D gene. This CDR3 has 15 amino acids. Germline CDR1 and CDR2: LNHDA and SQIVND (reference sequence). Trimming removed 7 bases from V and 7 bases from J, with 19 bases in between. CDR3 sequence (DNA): TGTGCCAGTAAAGCTCGACTCACCTTGGGCGGGGAGCTGTTTTTT. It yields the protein CASKARLTLGGELFF.

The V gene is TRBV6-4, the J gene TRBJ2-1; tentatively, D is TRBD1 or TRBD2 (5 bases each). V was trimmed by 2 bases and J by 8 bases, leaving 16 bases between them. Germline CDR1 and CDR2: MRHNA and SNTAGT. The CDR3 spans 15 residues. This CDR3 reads CASSDEGGGLDEQFF. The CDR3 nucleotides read TGTGCCAGCAGTGACGAGGGTGGGGGATTGGATGAGCAGTTCTTC.